The rows below give T cell receptor beta chains drawn from one sample of a study of T cells after yellow fever vaccination. From the 5' RACE reads, TCRdb called clonotypes with MiXCR, one entry per CDR3 protein. Among some 600,000 distinct CDR3 sequences listed, about a sixth were seen once. Material: PBMCs, obtained about 5 days after the first yellow fever vaccination. These receptors all come from a man aged 18 to 35 who received the YFV17D yellow fever vaccine. CDR3s include the opening cysteine and the closing phenylalanine or tryptophan. D genes are given only for firm matches. The size entry is marked missing in some rows and otherwise reads once, few, many or a size class.

CDR3aa	CDR3nt	abundance	len	v_gene	j_gene	d_gene
CASSAPQGVGTEAFF	TGTGCCAGCAGCGCCCCACAGGGGGTTGGGACTGAAGCTTTCTTT	few	15	TRBV9	TRBJ1-1	TRBD1
CASSERWVTEAFF	TGTGCCAGCAGCGAGCGGTGGGTCACTGAAGCTTTCTTT	few	13	TRBV7-2	TRBJ1-1	.
CASSPGTGGVQGYTF	TGTGCCAGCAGCCCCGGGACAGGGGGCGTCCAAGGCTACACCTTC	.	15	TRBV7-8	TRBJ1-2	TRBD1
CASSPSPVGLAGARVEQFF	TGTGCCAGCTCACCATCGCCAGTGGGGCTAGCGGGGGCCCGTGTCGAGCAGTTCTTC	.	19	TRBV18	TRBJ2-1	TRBD2
CASSVSGTRNQETQYF	TGTGCCAGCAGCGTCTCCGGGACTAGGAACCAAGAGACCCAGTACTTC	.	16	TRBV5-6	TRBJ2-5	TRBD2
CASSSGATQAFF	TGTGCCAGCAGCTCAGGGGCAACTCAAGCTTTCTTT	many	12	TRBV7-2	TRBJ1-1	.
CASSAETYEQYF	TGTGCCAGCAGTGCAGAAACCTACGAGCAGTACTTC	few	12	TRBV11-2	TRBJ2-7	.
CASSLYRGRDTGELFF	TGTGCCAGCAGCTTGTATCGAGGGAGAGACACCGGGGAGCTGTTTTTT	many	16	TRBV5-4	TRBJ2-2	.
CASSPEGGTQYF	TGTGCCAGCAGCCCCGAGGGGGGTACGCAGTATTTT	.	12	TRBV7-2	TRBJ2-3	.
CSANRGAENEQFF	TGCAGTGCTAACAGGGGGGCCGAAAATGAGCAGTTCTTC	.	13	TRBV20-1	TRBJ2-1	TRBD1
CASSPRRQIEVVGVDEKLFF	TGTGCCAGCAGCCCCCGGAGGCAGATAGAGGTAGTAGGGGTTGATGAAAAACTGTTTTTT	few	20	TRBV7-3	TRBJ1-4	.
CASSLGLQSNQPQHF	TGTGCCAGCAGCTTGGGATTACAGTCCAATCAGCCCCAGCATTTT	.	15	TRBV5-6	TRBJ1-5	.
CATSDQTHGYGYTF	TGTGCCACCAGTGACCAAACTCACGGCTATGGCTACACCTTC	few	14	TRBV24-1	TRBJ1-2	.
CASSRGWRSYEQYF	TGTGCCAGCAGCCGGGGTTGGCGGTCCTACGAGCAGTACTTC	.	14	TRBV6-1	TRBJ2-7	.
CATRRTGRDTEAFF	TGTGCCACCAGGCGGACAGGGCGGGACACTGAAGCTTTCTTT	few	14	TRBV24-1	TRBJ1-1	TRBD1
CASSFTSGDLETQYF	TGTGCCAGCAGCTTTACTAGCGGGGATTTGGAGACCCAGTACTTC	few	15	TRBV11-2	TRBJ2-5	TRBD2